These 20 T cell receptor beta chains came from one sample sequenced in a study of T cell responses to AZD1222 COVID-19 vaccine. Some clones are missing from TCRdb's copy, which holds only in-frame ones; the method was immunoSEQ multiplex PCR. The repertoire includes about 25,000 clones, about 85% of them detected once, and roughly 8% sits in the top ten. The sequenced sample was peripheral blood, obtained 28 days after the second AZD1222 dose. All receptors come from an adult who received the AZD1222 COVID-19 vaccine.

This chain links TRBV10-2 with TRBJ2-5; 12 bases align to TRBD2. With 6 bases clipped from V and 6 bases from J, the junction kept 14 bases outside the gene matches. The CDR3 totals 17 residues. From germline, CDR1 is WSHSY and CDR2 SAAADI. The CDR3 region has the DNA TGCGCCAGCAGCTTGGGACTAGCGGGCCCAAAGGGGAAGACCCAGTACTTC. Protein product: CASSLGLAGPKGKTQYF.

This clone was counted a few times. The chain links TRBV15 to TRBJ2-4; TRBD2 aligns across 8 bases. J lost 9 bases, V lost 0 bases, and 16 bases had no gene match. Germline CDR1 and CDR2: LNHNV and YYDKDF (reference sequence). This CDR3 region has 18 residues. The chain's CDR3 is CATSRDGAGGRGYGIQYF. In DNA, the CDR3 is TGTGCCACCAGCAGAGATGGGGCGGGGGGCAGGGGCTACGGCATTCAGTACTTC.

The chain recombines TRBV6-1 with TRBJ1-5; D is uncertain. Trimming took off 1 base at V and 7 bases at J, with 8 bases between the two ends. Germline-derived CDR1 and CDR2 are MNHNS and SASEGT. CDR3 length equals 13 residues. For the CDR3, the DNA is TGTGCCAGCAGTGAAGGGGATGAACAGCCCCAGCATTTT. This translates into CASSEGDEQPQHF.

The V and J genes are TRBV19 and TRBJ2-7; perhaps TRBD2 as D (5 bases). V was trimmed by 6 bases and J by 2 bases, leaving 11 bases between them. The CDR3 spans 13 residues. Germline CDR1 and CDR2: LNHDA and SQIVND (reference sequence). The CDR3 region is CASSSGPTYEQYF. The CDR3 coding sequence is TGTGCCAGTAGCAGCGGTCCCACCTACGAGCAGTACTTC.

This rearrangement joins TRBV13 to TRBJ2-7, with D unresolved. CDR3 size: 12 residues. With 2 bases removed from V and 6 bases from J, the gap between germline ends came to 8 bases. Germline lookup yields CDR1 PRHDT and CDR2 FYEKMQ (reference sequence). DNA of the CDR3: TGTGCCAGCAGCTTAAGTTCTGGCGAGCAGTACTTC. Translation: CASSLSSGEQYF.

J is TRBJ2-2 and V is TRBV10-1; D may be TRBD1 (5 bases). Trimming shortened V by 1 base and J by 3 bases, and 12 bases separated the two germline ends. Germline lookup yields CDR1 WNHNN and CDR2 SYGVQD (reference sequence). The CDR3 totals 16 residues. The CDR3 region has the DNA TGCGCCAGCAGTGAGTTCAGGGCTAGTTACACCGGGGAGCTGTTTTTT. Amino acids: CASSEFRASYTGELFF.

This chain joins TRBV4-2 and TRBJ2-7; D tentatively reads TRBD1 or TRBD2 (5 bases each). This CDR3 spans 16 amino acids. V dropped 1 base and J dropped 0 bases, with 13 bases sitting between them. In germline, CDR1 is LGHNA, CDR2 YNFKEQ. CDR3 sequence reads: CASSQASGDLSYEQYF. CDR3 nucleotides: TGTGCCAGCAGCCAAGCTAGTGGGGACCTCTCCTACGAGCAGTACTTC.

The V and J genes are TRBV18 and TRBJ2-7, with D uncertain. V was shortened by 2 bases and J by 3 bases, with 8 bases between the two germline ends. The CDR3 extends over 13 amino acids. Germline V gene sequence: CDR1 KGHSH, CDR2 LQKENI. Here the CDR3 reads CASSPTASYEQYF. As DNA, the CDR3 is TGTGCCAGCTCACCAACAGCCAGCTACGAGCAGTACTTC.

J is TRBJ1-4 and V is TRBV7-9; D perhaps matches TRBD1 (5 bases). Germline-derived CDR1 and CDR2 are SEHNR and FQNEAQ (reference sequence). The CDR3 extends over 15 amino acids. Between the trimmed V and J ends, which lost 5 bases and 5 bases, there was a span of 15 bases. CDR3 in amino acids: CASSLRAGTNEKLFF. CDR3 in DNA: TGTGCCAGCAGCCTACGAGCAGGGACGAATGAAAAACTGTTTTTT.

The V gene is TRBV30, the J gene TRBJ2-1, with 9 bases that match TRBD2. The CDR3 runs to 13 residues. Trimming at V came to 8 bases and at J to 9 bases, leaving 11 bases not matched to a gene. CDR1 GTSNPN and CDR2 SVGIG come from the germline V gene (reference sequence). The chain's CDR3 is CAGVAGGGVEQFF. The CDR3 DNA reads TGTGCCGGAGTCGCGGGAGGGGGGGTTGAGCAGTTCTTC.

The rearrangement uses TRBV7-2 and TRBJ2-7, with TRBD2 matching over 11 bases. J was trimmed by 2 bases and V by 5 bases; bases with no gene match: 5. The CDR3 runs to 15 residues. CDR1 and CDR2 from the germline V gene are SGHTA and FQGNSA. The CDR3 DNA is TGTGCCAGCAGCCCGATAGCGGGAGGGACCTACGAGCAGTACTTC. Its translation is CASSPIAGGTYEQYF.

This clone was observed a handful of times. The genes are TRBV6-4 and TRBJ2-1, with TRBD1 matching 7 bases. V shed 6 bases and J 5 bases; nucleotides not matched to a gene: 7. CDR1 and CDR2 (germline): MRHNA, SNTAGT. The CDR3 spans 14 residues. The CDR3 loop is CASSDGQEHNEQFF. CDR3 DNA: TGTGCCAGCAGCGACGGACAGGAACACAATGAGCAGTTCTTC.

CDR3 residues: CASNLGPGEVGNTIYF. CDR3 bases: TGTGCCAGCAACCTGGGCCCAGGGGAGGTTGGAAACACCATATATTTT. The rearrangement links TRBV7-2 to TRBJ1-3; tentative D call: TRBD1 (6 bases). Trimming took 7 bases from V and 3 from J, leaving 19 bases between them. This CDR3 has 16 residues. In germline, CDR1 is SGHTA, CDR2 FQGNSA.

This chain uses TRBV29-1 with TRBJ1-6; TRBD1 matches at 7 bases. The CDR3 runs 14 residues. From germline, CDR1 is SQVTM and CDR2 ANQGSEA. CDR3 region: CRERDSGRNSPLHF. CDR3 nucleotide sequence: TGCAGGGAAAGGGACAGTGGGAGGAATTCACCCCTCCACTTT.

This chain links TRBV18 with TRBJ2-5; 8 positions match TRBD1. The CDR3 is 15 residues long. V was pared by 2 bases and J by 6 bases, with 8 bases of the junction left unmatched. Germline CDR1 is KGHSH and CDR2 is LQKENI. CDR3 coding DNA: TGTGCCAGCTCACCAGGACTTACAGGGGGACAGACCCAGTACTTC. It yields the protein CASSPGLTGGQTQYF.

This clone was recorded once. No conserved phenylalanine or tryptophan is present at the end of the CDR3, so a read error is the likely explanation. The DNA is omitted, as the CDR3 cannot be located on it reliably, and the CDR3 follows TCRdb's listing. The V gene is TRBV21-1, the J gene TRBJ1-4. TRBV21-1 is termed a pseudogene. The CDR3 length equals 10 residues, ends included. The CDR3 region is CASSKWGDRG.

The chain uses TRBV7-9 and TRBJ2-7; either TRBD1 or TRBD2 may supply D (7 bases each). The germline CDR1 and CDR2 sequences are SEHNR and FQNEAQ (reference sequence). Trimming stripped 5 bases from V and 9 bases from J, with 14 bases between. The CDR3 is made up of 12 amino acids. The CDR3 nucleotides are TGTGCCAGCAGCCACCCCAGGGGGGGGCAGTACTTC. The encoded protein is CASSHPRGGQYF.

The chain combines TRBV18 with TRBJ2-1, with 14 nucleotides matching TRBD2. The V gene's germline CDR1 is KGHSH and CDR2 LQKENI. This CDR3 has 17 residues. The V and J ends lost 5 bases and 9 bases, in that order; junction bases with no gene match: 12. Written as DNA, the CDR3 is TGTGCCAGCTCATCGAACCTGACTAGCGGGAGGGCCGTTGAGCAGTTCTTC. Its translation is CASSSNLTSGRAVEQFF.

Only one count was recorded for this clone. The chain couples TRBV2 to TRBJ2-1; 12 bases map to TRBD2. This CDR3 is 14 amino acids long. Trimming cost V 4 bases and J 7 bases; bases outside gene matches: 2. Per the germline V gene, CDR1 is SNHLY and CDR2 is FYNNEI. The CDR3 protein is CASSGTSGVNEQFF. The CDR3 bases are TGTGCCAGCAGTGGGACTAGCGGGGTTAATGAGCAGTTCTTC.

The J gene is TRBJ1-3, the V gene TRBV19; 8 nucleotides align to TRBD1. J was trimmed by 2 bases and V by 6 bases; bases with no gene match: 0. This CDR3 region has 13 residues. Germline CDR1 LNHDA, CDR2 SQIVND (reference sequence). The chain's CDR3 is CASRTGAGNTIYF. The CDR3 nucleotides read TGTGCCAGTAGGACAGGGGCTGGAAACACCATATATTTT.